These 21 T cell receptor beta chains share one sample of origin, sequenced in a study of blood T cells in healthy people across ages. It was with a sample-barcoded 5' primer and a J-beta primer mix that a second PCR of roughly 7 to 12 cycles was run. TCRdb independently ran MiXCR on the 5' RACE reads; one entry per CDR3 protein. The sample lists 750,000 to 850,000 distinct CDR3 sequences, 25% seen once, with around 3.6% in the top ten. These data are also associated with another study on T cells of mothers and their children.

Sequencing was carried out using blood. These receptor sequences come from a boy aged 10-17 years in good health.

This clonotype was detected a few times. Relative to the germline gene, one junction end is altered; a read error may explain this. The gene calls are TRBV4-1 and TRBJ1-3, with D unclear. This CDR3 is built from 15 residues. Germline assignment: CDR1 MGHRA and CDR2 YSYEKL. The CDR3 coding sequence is TGCGCCGGCAGCCAAGATCGGACCGTCGGAAACACCATATATTTT. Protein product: CAGSQDRTVGNTIYF.

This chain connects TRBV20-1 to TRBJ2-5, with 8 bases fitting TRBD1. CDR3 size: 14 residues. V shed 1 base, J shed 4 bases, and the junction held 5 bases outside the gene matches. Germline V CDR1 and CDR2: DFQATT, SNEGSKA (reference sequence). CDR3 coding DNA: TGCAGTGCTAGAGTGGGGGACAGGAGAGAGACCCAGTACTTC. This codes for CSARVGDRRETQYF.

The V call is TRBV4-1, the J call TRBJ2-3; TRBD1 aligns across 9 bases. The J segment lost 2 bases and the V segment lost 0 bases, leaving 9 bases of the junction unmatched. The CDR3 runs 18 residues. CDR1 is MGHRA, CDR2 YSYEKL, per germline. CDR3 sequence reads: CASSQDLGWTGDTDTQYF. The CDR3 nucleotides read TGCGCCAGCAGCCAAGATTTAGGTTGGACAGGGGACACAGATACGCAGTATTTT.

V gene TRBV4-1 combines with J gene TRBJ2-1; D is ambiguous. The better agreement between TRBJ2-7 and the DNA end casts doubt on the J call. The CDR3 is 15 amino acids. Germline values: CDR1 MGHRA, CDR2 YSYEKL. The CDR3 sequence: CASSQGWTSSYEQYF. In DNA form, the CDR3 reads TGCGCCAGCAGCCAAGGGTGGACGTCTTCCTACGAGCAGTACTTC.

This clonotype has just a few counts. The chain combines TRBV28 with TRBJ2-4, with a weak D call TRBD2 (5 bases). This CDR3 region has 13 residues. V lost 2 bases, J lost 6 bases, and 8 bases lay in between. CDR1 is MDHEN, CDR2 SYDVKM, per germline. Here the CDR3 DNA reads TGTGCCAGCAGTTTAAGCGGAGGAAACATTCAGTACTTC. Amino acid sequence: CASSLSGGNIQYF.

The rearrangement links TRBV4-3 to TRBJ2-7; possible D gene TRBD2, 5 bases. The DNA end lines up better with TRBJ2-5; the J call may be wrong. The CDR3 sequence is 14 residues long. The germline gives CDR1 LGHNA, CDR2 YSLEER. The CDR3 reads CASSQEYEGETQYF. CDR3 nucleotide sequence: TGCGCCAGCAGCCAAGAGTATGAGGGAGAGACCCAGTACTTC.

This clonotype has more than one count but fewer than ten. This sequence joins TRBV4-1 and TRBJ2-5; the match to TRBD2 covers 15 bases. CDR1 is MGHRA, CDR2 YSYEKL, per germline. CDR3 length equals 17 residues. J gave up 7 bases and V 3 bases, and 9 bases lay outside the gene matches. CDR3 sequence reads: CASSQRGLAGGLGTQYF. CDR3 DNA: TGCGCCAGCAGCCAGAGGGGACTAGCGGGGGGCCTCGGGACCCAGTACTTC.

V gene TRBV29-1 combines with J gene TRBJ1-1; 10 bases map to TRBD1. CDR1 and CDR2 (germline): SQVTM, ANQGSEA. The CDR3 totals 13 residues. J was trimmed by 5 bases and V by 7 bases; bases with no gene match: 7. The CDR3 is CSADRQGATEAFF. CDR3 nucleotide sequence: TGCAGCGCCGACAGACAGGGGGCAACTGAAGCTTTCTTT.

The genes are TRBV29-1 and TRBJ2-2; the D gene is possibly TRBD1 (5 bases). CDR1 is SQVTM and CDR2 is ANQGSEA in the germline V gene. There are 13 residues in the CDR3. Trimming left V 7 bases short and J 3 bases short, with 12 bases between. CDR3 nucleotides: TGCAGCGGGGGCGGACACGACACCGGGGAGCTGTTTTTT. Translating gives CSGGGHDTGELFF.

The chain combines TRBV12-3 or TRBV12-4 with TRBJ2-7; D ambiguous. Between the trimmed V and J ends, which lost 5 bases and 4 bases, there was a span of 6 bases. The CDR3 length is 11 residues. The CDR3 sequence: CASSMQYEQYF. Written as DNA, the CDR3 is TGTGCCAGCAGTATGCAGTACGAGCAGTACTTC.

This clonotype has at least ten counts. This chain's CDR3 is CSVGQDYYEQYF. The DNA of the CDR3 is TGCAGCGTTGGACAGGATTATTACGAGCAGTACTTC. The rearrangement joins TRBV29-1 to TRBJ2-7; perhaps TRBD1 as D (6 bases). Germline V gene data show CDR1 as SQVTM and CDR2 as ANQGSEA. The CDR3 length is 12 residues. Trimming shortened V by 4 bases and J by 4 bases, and 11 bases separated the two germline ends.

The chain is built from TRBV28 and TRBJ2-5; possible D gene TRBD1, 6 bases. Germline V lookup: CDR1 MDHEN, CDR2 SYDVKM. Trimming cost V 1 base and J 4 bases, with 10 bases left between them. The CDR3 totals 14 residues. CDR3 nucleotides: TGTGCCAGCAGTTTATTCCCAGGGGTAGAGACCCAGTACTTC. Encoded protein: CASSLFPGVETQYF. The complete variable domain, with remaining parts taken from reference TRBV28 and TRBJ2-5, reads DVKVTQSSRYLVKRTGEKVFLECVQDMDHENMFWYRQDPGLGLRLIYFSYDVKMKEKGDIPEGYSVSREKKERFSLILESASTNQTSMYLCASSLFPGVETQYFGPGTRLLVL.

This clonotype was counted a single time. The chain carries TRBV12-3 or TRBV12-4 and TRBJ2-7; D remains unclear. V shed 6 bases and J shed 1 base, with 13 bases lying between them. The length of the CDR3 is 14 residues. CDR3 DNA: TGTGCCAGCAGATCTCCGTGGGGTTCCTACGAGCAGTACTTC. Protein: CASRSPWGSYEQYF.

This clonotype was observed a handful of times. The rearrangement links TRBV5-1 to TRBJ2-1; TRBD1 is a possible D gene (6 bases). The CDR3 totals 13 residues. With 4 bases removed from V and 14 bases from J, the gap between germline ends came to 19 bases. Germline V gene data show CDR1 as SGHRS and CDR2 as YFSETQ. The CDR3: CASSTTGFRRKFF. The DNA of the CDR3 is TGCGCCAGCAGCACGACAGGTTTTAGGAGAAAGTTCTTC.

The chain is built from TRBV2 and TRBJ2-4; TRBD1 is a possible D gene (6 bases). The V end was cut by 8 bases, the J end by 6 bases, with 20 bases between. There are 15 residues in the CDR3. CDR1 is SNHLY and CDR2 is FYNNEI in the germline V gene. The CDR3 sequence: CASSTGTGLGNIQYF. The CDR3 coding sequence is TGTGCCAGCTCCACAGGGACGGGGCTCGGAAACATTCAGTACTTC. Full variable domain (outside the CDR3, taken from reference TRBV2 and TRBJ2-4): EPEVTQTPSHQVTQMGQEVILRCVPISNHLYFYWYRQILGQKVEFLVSFYNNEISEKSEIFDDQFSVERPDGSNFTLKIRSTKLEDSAMYFCASSTGTGLGNIQYFGAGTRLSVL.

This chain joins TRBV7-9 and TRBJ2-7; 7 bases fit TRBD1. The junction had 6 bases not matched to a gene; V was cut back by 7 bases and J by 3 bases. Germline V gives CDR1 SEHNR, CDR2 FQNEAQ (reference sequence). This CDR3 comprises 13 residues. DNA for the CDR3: TGTGCCAGCATGGGACAGAGTCTCTACGAGCAGTACTTC. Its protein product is CASMGQSLYEQYF.

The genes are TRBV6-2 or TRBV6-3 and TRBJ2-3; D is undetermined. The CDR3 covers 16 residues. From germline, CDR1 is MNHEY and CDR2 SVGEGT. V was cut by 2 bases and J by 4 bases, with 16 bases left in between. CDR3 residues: CASSYPITTSSDTQYF. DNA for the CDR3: TGTGCCAGCAGTTACCCGATTACGACTTCCTCAGATACGCAGTATTTT.

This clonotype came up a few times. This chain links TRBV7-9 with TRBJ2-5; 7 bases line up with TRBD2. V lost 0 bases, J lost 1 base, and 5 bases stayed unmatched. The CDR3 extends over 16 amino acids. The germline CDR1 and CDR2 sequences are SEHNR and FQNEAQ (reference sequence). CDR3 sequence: CASSLATSPLQETQYF. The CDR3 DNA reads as TGTGCCAGCAGCTTAGCGACTAGCCCACTCCAAGAGACCCAGTACTTC.

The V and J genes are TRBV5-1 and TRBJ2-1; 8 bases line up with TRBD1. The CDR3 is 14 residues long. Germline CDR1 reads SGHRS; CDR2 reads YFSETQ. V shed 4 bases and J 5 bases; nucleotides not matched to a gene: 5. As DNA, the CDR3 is TGCGCCAGCAGCGAGGACAGGGATAACAATGAGCAGTTCTTC. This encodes CASSEDRDNNEQFF.

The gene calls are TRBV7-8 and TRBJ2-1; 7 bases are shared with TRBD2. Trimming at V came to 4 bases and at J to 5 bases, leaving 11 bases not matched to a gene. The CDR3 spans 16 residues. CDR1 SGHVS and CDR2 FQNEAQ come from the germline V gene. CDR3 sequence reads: CASSSGEASGHNEQFF. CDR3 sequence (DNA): TGTGCCAGCAGCTCGGGCGAGGCTAGCGGACACAATGAGCAGTTCTTC.

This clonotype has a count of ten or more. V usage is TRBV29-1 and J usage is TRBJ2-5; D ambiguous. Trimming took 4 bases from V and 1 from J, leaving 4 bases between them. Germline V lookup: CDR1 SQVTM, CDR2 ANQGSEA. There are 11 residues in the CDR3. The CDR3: CSVGFQETQYF. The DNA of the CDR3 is TGCAGCGTTGGTTTCCAAGAGACCCAGTACTTC.